This is a list of T cell receptor beta chains from one sample in a study of cytomegalovirus exposure and HLA in healthy donors. Assay used: immunoSEQ multiplex PCR; TCRdb lists only in-frame clones, some missing. Among under 150,000 clones listed, over 55% were seen once. Sequencing used PBMCs. These receptors originate from a man aged 18-30 years in good health and CMV-seropositive. The CDR3 runs from the conserved cysteine through the conserved F or W. A D gene is named only where the DNA matches it firmly. Clone size, where shown, is once, few, many, or a class for clones that have expanded.

V,size,J,D,CDR3,DNA
TRBV27,-,TRBJ2-3,TRBD1,CASSAGTGGTTDTQYF,TGTGCCAGCAGTGCCGGGACAGGGGGCACCACAGATACGCAGTATTTT
TRBV19,-,TRBJ1-2,-,CASSSHDRFYGYTF,TGTGCCAGTAGTTCCCACGACAGGTTCTATGGCTACACCTTC
TRBV9,-,TRBJ2-3,-,CASRAGATSTDTQYF,TGTGCCAGCAGGGCGGGGGCGACTAGCACAGATACGCAGTATTTT
TRBV6-1,-,TRBJ2-3,TRBD2,CASSALAVPSLYTQYF,TGTGCCAGCAGTGCACTAGCGGTCCCATCCTTGTATACGCAGTATTTT
TRBV28,-,TRBJ1-5,-,CASSLFGFEGPQHF,TGTGCCAGCAGTTTATTCGGGTTCGAGGGGCCCCAGCATTTT
TRBV20-1,-,TRBJ2-5,TRBD2,CSAWGGTQYF,TGCAGTGCTTGGGGGGGGACCCAGTACTTC
TRBV4-1,-,TRBJ2-3,TRBD1,CASSQTGTGSFTDTQYF,TGCGCCAGCAGCCAAACCGGGACAGGGTCTTTCACAGATACGCAGTATTTT
TRBV27,-,TRBJ2-1,-,CASSPYDNYNEQFF,TGTGCCAGCAGTCCCTATGACAATTACAATGAGCAGTTCTTC
TRBV28,-,TRBJ2-4,-,CASSLREASVAKNIQYF,TGTGCCAGCAGTTTGAGGGAGGCCTCGGTGGCCAAAAACATTCAGTACTTC
TRBV28,-,TRBJ2-1,-,CASSLSGYEQFF,TGTGCCAGCAGTTTATCAGGGTATGAGCAGTTCTTC
TRBV10-3,-,TRBJ2-3,TRBD1,CAISTYPGQATYTDTQYF,TGTGCCATCAGTACATATCCCGGACAGGCAACCTACACAGATACGCAGTATTTT
TRBV6-1,-,TRBJ1-4,-,CASSEALGGNEKLFF,TGTGCCAGCAGTGAAGCGCTTGGCGGGAATGAAAAACTGTTTTTT
TRBV13,-,TRBJ1-2,-,CASSETGLNYGYTF,TGTGCCAGCAGCGAGACGGGGTTAAACTATGGCTACACCTTC
TRBV5-1,few,TRBJ2-1,TRBD1,CASSWGTGGNEQFF,TGCGCCAGCAGCTGGGGGACAGGGGGCAATGAGCAGTTCTTC
TRBV19,-,TRBJ2-5,-,CASSIGGVGTQYF,TGTGCCAGTAGTATAGGGGGGGTCGGTACCCAGTACTTC
TRBV28,-,TRBJ2-7,TRBD2,CASSPAGSGYEQYF,TGTGCCAGCAGCCCAGCGGGGTCGGGTTACGAGCAGTACTTC
TRBV5-4,-,TRBJ2-1,-,CASSFFSSYNEQFF,TGTGCCAGCAGCTTTTTCAGCTCCTACAATGAGCAGTTCTTC
TRBV5-1,-,TRBJ2-1,TRBD1,CASSFPTGESDEQFF,TGCGCCAGCAGCTTCCCGACAGGGGAAAGCGATGAGCAGTTCTTC
TRBV4-1,-,TRBJ1-1,-,CASSQVSGSTEAFF,TGCGCCAGCAGCCAAGTTTCGGGGTCCACTGAAGCTTTCTTT
TRBV4-1,-,TRBJ1-1,-,CASSPILREDTEAFF,TGCGCCAGCAGCCCAATTTTACGGGAGGACACTGAAGCTTTCTTT
TRBV2,-,TRBJ2-3,TRBD2,CASRRGDHTDTQYF,TGTGCCAGCAGACGGGGGGACCACACAGATACGCAGTATTTT